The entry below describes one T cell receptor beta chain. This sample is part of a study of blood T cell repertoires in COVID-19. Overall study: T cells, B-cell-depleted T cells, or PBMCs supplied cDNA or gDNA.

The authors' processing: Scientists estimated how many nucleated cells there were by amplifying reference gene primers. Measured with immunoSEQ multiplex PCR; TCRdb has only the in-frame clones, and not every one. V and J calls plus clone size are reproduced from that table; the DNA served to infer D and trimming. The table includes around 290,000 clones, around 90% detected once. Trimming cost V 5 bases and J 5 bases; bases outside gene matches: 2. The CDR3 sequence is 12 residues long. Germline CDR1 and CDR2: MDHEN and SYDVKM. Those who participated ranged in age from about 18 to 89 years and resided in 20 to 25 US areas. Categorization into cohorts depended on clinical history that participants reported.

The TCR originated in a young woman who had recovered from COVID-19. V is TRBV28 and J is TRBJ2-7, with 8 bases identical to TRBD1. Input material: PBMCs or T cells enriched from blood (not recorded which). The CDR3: CASSPDRDEQYF. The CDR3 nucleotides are TGTGCCAGCAGTCCGGACAGGGACGAGCAGTACTTC.